This paragraph covers one TCR beta chain sequence. Antigen: not known. These data originate in a study of blood T cells in healthy people across ages. In germline, CDR1 is SGDLS, CDR2 YYNGEE. The CDR3 length is 15 residues. Germline trimming cut 4 bases from V and 7 bases from J; bases unmatched to any gene: 8. Study-wide results and limits: TCR beta diversity per million T cells fell roughly linearly with age. It was held that diversity estimates obtained from one million T cells represented underestimates.

Sample-barcoded 5' priming and a J-beta primer mix drove a second PCR of about 6 to 12 cycles. Paired-end reads containing CDR3 totaled no fewer than 2.5 million for each sample. TCRdb analysed the 5' RACE reads with MiXCR anew, one entry per CDR3 protein. In the table there are 1.6 million or so distinct CDR3 sequences, 34% of which are singletons. The chain recombines TRBV9 with TRBJ2-1; 10 nucleotides match TRBD2. The sequenced material came from blood. The source is a woman in her twenties or thirties in good health. CDR3 amino acids: CASSRTSGVGNEQFF. DNA for the CDR3: TGTGCCAGCAGCAGGACTAGCGGAGTTGGTAATGAGCAGTTCTTC.